Below are 15 T cell receptor beta chains sequenced from a single sample in a study of blood T cell repertoires in COVID-19. Measured with immunoSEQ multiplex PCR; TCRdb has only the in-frame clones, and not every one. Of 130,000 or so clones in the sample, approximately 89% were seen once. The material sequenced was peripheral blood. The receptor source for this set is a man between 60 and 70 years old with active or convalescent COVID-19.

CDR3 residues: CASSLISAGTGANVLTF. The CDR3, as DNA: TGTGCCAGCAGCTTGATTTCGGCAGGGACTGGGGCCAACGTCCTGACTTTC. V and J are TRBV5-4 and TRBJ2-6; TRBD1 is a possible D gene (5 bases). This CDR3 contains 17 residues. Looked up from germline, CDR1 is SGHNT and CDR2 is YYREEE (reference sequence). Trimming stripped 1 base from V and 2 bases from J, with 13 bases between.

This clone was detected only a few times. The rearrangement links TRBV19 to TRBJ1-3, with TRBD1 identical over 7 bases. CDR3 size: 16 residues. Unmatched junction bases numbered 11, after V lost 6 bases and J lost 3 bases. CDR1 LNHDA and CDR2 SQIVND come from the germline V gene (reference sequence). CDR3 sequence (DNA): TGTGCCAGTAGAGCTTGGACGACAGGGAGTGGAAACACCATATATTTT. It encodes CASRAWTTGSGNTIYF.

This clone was counted between two and nine times. V is TRBV9 and J is TRBJ2-2; 10 bases map to TRBD1. The germline gives CDR1 SGDLS, CDR2 YYNGEE. With V trimmed by 4 bases and J by 3 bases, 3 bases remained unmatched. The CDR3 covers 15 residues. In DNA, the CDR3 is TGTGCCAGCAGCCAGACAGGGGGCTACACCGGGGAGCTGTTTTTT. It encodes CASSQTGGYTGELFF.

V usage is TRBV7-2 and J usage is TRBJ2-7, with 9 positions matching TRBD2. Looked up from germline, CDR1 is SGHTA and CDR2 is FQGNSA. With V trimmed by 5 bases and J by 6 bases, 8 bases remained unmatched. The CDR3 covers 14 residues. This chain's CDR3 is CASSPGTSRGEQYF. CDR3 bases: TGTGCCAGCAGCCCAGGGACTAGCAGGGGCGAGCAGTACTTC.

The chain employs TRBV15 and TRBJ1-5; D unclear. Germline V lookup: CDR1 LNHNV, CDR2 YYDKDF (reference sequence). The CDR3 totals 14 residues. Between the trimmed V and J ends, which lost 0 bases and 6 bases, there was a span of 9 bases. CDR3 in amino acids: CATSRDRVGQPQHF. DNA of the CDR3: TGTGCCACCAGCAGAGATCGAGTTGGTCAGCCCCAGCATTTT.

The chain has TRBV6-1 and TRBJ2-4; maybe TRBD1 (5 bases). The CDR3 contains 17 residues. Trimming removed 2 bases at V and 0 bases at J, with 14 bases between. The germline V gene has CDR1 MNHNS and CDR2 SASEGT. The CDR3 DNA reads TGTGCCAGCAGTGAATTCGGACAAACCCTAGCCAAAAACATTCAGTACTTC. Residues: CASSEFGQTLAKNIQYF.

The chain employs TRBV9 and TRBJ2-2; 7 bases are shared with TRBD1. Trimming took 2 bases from V and 2 from J; bases not matched to a gene: 6. The germline CDR1 and CDR2 sequences are SGDLS and YYNGEE. The CDR3 is 16 amino acids. For the CDR3, the DNA is TGTGCCAGCAGCGTGGGGACAGCCTATAACACCGGGGAGCTGTTTTTT. This gives the protein CASSVGTAYNTGELFF.

Written as DNA, the CDR3 is TGTGCCAGTAGTCTCCGACAGGGGCGCGACACCGGGGAGCTGTTTTTT. Its translation is CASSLRQGRDTGELFF. This sequence joins TRBV19 and TRBJ2-2; TRBD1 agrees at 8 bases. This CDR3 has 16 residues. CDR1 is LNHDA, CDR2 SQIVND, per germline (reference sequence). After removal of 5 bases from V and 3 bases from J, the junction contained 8 bases not matched to a gene.

The V and J genes are TRBV9 and TRBJ1-1; 7 nucleotides match TRBD1. The V and J ends lost 6 bases and 4 bases, in that order; junction bases with no gene match: 9. This CDR3 region has 14 residues. CDR1 SGDLS and CDR2 YYNGEE come from the germline V gene. In DNA, the CDR3 is TGTGCCAGCAATACCGGGACAGTTGGCACTGAAGCTTTCTTT. Translation gives CASNTGTVGTEAFF.

This sequence joins TRBV9 and TRBJ2-2; 11 bases map to TRBD2. The V segment lost 4 bases and the J segment 1 base; nucleotides outside the gene matches: 12. This CDR3 spans 19 amino acids. Germline V lookup: CDR1 SGDLS, CDR2 YYNGEE. The CDR3 region has the DNA TGTGCCAGCAGCTATCACAGGGGTGGACTAGCGGGGAACACCGGGGAGCTGTTTTTT. This gives the protein CASSYHRGGLAGNTGELFF. Filled out from reference TRBV9 and TRBJ2-2, the complete variable domain reads DSGVTQTPKHLITATGQRVTLRCSPRSGDLSVYWYQQSLDQGLQFLIQYYNGEERAKGNILERFSAQQFPDLHSELNLSSLELGDSALYFCASSYHRGGLAGNTGELFFGEGSRLTVL.

This chain uses TRBV4-3 with TRBJ2-3; D is possibly TRBD1 (6 bases). There are 13 residues in the CDR3. Per germline, CDR1 LGHNA and CDR2 YSLEER. V was shortened by 2 bases and J by 12 bases, with 15 bases between the two germline ends. The CDR3 loop is CASSQSGQRSQYF. As DNA, the CDR3 is TGCGCCAGCAGCCAATCAGGACAGCGTTCTCAGTATTTT.

This clone was found once. The chain recombines TRBV11-2 with TRBJ2-7, with 11 bases matching TRBD2. The CDR3 loop spans 15 amino acids. Germline V gene lookup returns CDR1 SGHAT and CDR2 FQNNGV. The ends lost 6 bases at V and 2 bases at J; junction bases unmatched: 6. The CDR3 sequence is CASRVGTSGAYEQYF. CDR3 sequence (DNA): TGTGCCAGCAGGGTCGGGACTAGCGGCGCCTACGAGCAGTACTTC.

CDR3 protein: CASSETGSQGYTF. In DNA form, the CDR3 reads TGTGCCAGCAGCGAGACAGGGTCACAGGGCTACACCTTC. This chain uses TRBV9 with TRBJ1-2; 7 positions agree with TRBD1. J lost 8 bases, V lost 3 bases, and 7 bases had no gene match. This CDR3 has 13 residues. The germline V gene has CDR1 SGDLS and CDR2 YYNGEE.

This chain uses TRBV7-8 with TRBJ1-4, with D perhaps TRBD1 (6 bases). Germline V lookup: CDR1 SGHVS, CDR2 FQNEAQ. The CDR3 consists of 16 residues. Trimming removed 5 bases at V and 1 base at J, with 14 bases between. The CDR3 DNA reads as TGTGCCAGCAGCCCGGACAGATTCCAAACTAATGAAAAACTGTTTTTT. Protein: CASSPDRFQTNEKLFF.

The chain uses TRBV2 and TRBJ1-6, with D tentatively TRBD1 (5 bases). The germline V gene has CDR1 SNHLY and CDR2 FYNNEI. The length of the CDR3 is 14 residues. V gave up 6 bases and J gave up 7 bases, with 13 bases separating them. The CDR3 protein is CASRPGTYNSPLHF. The CDR3 DNA is TGTGCCAGCAGACCCGGGACTTACAATTCACCCCTCCACTTT. Full variable domain (rest looked up from reference TRBV2 and TRBJ1-6): EPEVTQTPSHQVTQMGQEVILRCVPISNHLYFYWYRQILGQKVEFLVSFYNNEISEKSEIFDDQFSVERPDGSNFTLKIRSTKLEDSAMYFCASRPGTYNSPLHFGNGTRLTVT.